The clone carrying this TCR beta chain was seen many times. The sample is drawn from a study of neurological immune-mediated disorders. This CDR3 region has 12 residues. CDR1 is SGHRS and CDR2 is YFSETQ in the germline V gene. V shed 6 bases and J 5 bases; nucleotides not matched to a gene: 3. TCRdb ran MiXCR on the 5' RACE reads and lists one entry per CDR3 protein. The data contain approximately 44,000 distinct CDR3 sequences, over 5.5% of them seen just once; the ten biggest clones take up 1.3% to 1.5%. The receptor comes from a woman under 30 with multiple sclerosis. The rearrangement links TRBV5-1 to TRBJ1-1; 8 bases line up with TRBD1. The sample consisted of CD4+ T cells from blood. The CDR3 coding sequence is TGCGCCAGCAAGACAGGGGAGACTGAAGCTTTCTTT. It encodes CASKTGETEAFF.